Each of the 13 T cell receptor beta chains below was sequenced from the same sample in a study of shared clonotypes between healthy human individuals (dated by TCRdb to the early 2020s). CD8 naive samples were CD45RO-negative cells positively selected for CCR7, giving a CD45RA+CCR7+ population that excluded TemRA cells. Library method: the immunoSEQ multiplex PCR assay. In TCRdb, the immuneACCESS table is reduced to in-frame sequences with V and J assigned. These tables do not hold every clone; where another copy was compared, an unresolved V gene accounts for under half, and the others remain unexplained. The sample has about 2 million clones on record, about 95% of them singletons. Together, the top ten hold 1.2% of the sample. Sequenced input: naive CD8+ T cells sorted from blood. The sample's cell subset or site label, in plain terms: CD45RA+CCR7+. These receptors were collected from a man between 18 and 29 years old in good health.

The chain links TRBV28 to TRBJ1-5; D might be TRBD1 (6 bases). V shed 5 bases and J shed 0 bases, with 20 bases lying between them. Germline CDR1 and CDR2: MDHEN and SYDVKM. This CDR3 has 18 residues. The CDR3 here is CASSTNTGFRYSNQPQHF. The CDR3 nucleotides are TGTGCCAGCAGTACCAACACAGGGTTTCGGTATAGCAATCAGCCCCAGCATTTT.

Here the CDR3 reads CASSLAISFTIPNEQFF. CDR3 nucleotide sequence: TGTGCCAGCAGCTTAGCGATTAGCTTTACCATACCCAATGAGCAGTTCTTC. The chain couples TRBV7-6 to TRBJ2-1; D is ambiguous. Germline V lookup: CDR1 SGHVS, CDR2 FNYEAQ. CDR3 size: 17 residues. Trimming left V 0 bases short and J 6 bases short, with 18 bases between. Full variable domain (rest looked up from reference TRBV7-6 and TRBJ2-1): GAGVSQSPRYKVTKRGQDVALRCDPISGHVSLYWYRQALGQGPEFLTYFNYEAQQDKSGLPNDRFSAERPEGSISTLTIQRTEQRDSAMYRCASSLAISFTIPNEQFFGPGTRLTVL.

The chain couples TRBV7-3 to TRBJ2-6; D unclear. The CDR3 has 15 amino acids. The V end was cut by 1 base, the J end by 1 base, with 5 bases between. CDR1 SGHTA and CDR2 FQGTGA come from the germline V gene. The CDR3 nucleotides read TGTGCCAGCAGCTTAATGGGGTCTGGGGCCAACGTCCTGACTTTC. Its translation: CASSLMGSGANVLTF.

The CDR3, as DNA: TGTGCCAGCAGTTACTCGACTGGGACAGGGTACGGTGAGCAGTTCTTC. As protein: CASSYSTGTGYGEQFF. The J gene is TRBJ2-1, the V gene TRBV6-5, with 9 bases lining up with TRBD1. The CDR3 totals 16 residues. Germline-derived CDR1 and CDR2 are MNHEY and SVGAGI. V lost 0 bases, J lost 9 bases, and 9 bases stayed unmatched.

CDR3 in DNA: TGTGCCAGCAGCTTGGAGCGGAACACCGGGGAGCTGTTTTTT. This sequence encodes CASSLERNTGELFF. This chain links TRBV13 with TRBJ2-2; D gene unclear. V was clipped by 3 bases and J by 1 base, with 6 bases between them. Germline V CDR1 and CDR2: PRHDT, FYEKMQ (reference sequence). The CDR3 is 14 residues long.

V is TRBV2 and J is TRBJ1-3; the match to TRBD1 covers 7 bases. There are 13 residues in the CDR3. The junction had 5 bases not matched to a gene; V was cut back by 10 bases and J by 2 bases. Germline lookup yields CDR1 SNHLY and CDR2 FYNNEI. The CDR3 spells CAKQGTAGNTIYF. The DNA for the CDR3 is TGTGCCAAGCAGGGGACAGCTGGAAACACCATATATTTT.

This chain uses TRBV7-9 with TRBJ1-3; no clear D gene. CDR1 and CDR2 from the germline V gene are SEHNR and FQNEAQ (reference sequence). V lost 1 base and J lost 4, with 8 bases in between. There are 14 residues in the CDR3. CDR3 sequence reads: CASSLDPSGNTIYF. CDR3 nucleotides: TGTGCCAGCAGCTTAGACCCCAGCGGAAACACCATATATTTT.

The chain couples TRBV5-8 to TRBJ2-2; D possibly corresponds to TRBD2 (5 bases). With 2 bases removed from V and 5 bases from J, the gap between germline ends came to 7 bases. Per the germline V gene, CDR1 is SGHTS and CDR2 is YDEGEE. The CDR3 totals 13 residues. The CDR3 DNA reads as TGTGCCAGCAGCTTCGGGAAAACCGGGGAGCTGTTTTTT. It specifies CASSFGKTGELFF.

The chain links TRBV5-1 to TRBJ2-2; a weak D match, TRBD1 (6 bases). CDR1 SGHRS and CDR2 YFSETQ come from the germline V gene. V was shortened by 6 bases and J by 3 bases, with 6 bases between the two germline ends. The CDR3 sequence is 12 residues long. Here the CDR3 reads CASKGDTGELFF. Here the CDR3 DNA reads TGCGCCAGCAAGGGGGACACCGGGGAGCTGTTTTTT.

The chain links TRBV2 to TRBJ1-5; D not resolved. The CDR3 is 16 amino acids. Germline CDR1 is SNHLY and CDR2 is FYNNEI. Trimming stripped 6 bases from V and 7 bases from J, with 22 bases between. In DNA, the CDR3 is TGTGCCAGCAGCGAATTTTGGATAGTTAGGTTGCAGCCCCAGCATTTT. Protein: CASSEFWIVRLQPQHF.

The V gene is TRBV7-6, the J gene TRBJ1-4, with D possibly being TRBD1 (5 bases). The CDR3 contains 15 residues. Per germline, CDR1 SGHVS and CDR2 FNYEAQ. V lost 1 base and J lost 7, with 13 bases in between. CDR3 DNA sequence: TGTGCCAGCAGCTTAGATTGGGGGATGGCTGAAAAACTGTTTTTT. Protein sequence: CASSLDWGMAEKLFF.

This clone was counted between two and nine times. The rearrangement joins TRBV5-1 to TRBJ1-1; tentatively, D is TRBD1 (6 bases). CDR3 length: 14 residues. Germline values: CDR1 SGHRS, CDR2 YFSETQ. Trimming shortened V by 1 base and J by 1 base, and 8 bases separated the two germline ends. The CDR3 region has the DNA TGCGCCAGCAGCTTGTGGACAGAGAACACTGAAGCTTTCTTT. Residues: CASSLWTENTEAFF.

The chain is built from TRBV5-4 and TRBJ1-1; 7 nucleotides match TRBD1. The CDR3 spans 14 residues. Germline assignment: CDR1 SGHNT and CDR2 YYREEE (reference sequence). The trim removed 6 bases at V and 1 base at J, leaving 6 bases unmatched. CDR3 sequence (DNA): TGTGCCAGCACCTTTGCAGGGGGGAACACTGAAGCTTTCTTT. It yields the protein CASTFAGGNTEAFF.